The 10 T cell receptor beta chains in this list originate from one sample, sequenced in a study of cytomegalovirus exposure and HLA in healthy donors. Primers included in the PCR were 60 Vbeta and 13 Jbeta primers. Data came from immunoSEQ multiplex PCR; TCRdb stores just in-frame clones and leaves some out. The table lists 100,000 to 150,000 clones, around four fifths of them singletons, with around 3% in the top ten. The source material was PBMCs. These receptors were collected from a boy between 2 and 10 years old in good health and CMV-seronegative.

The genes are TRBV6-4 and TRBJ2-1; 8 positions agree with TRBD2. Germline V lookup: CDR1 MRHNA, CDR2 SNTAGT. This CDR3 has 15 amino acids. Unmatched junction bases numbered 8, after V lost 6 bases and J lost 4 bases. The CDR3 loop reads CASSQTGGPYNEQFF. In DNA form, the CDR3 reads TGTGCCAGCAGCCAAACGGGGGGGCCTTACAATGAGCAGTTCTTC.

V and J are TRBV7-9 and TRBJ2-3, with TRBD1 identical over 7 bases. The CDR3 is made up of 17 amino acids. V lost 8 bases, J lost 2 bases, and 16 bases stayed unmatched. Looked up from germline, CDR1 is SEHNR and CDR2 is FQNEAQ (reference sequence). DNA for the CDR3: TGTGCCAGCTCCTGGACAGGACCCAGCACCCACACAGATACGCAGTATTTT. Its translation: CASSWTGPSTHTDTQYF. The complete variable domain, with remaining parts taken from reference TRBV7-9 and TRBJ2-3, reads DTGVSQNPRHKITKRGQNVTFRCDPISEHNRLYWYRQTLGQGPEFLTYFQNEAQLEKSRLLSDRFSAERPKGSFSTLEIQRTEQGDSAMYLCASSWTGPSTHTDTQYFGPGTRLTVL.

V gene TRBV4-3 combines with J gene TRBJ2-1, with D possibly being TRBD2 (5 bases). The CDR3 is 14 amino acids. Germline-derived CDR1 and CDR2 are LGHNA and YSLEER. Trimming took 5 bases from V and 7 from J, leaving 15 bases between them. For the CDR3, the DNA is TGCGCCAGCAGCTTTCGAACCCCGGGAAATGAGCAGTTCTTC. Translation: CASSFRTPGNEQFF.

The chain carries TRBV19 and TRBJ2-2; no reliable D call. Germline V gene lookup returns CDR1 LNHDA and CDR2 SQIVND (reference sequence). V dropped 6 bases and J dropped 10 bases, with 18 bases sitting between them. The CDR3 extends over 14 amino acids. The CDR3 protein is CASSPRNGQAELFF. The DNA of the CDR3 is TGTGCCAGTAGCCCCCGGAATGGGCAGGCGGAGCTGTTTTTT.

The chain employs TRBV18 and TRBJ2-1, with no clear D. V was trimmed by 2 bases and J by 0 bases, leaving 8 bases between them. The CDR3 totals 15 residues. The germline V gene has CDR1 KGHSH and CDR2 LQKENI. The CDR3 bases are TGTGCCAGCTCACCAGAGTCCGTCTCCTACAATGAGCAGTTCTTC. Its translation is CASSPESVSYNEQFF.

This rearrangement joins TRBV5-1 to TRBJ1-6; a possible D gene is TRBD1 (5 bases). Per the germline V gene, CDR1 is SGHRS and CDR2 is YFSETQ. The CDR3 has 16 residues. The V gene lost 2 bases and the J gene lost 7 bases, with 16 bases spanning the gap. CDR3 protein: CASSFNGGGINSPLHF. The CDR3 nucleotides are TGCGCCAGCAGCTTCAATGGGGGGGGGATCAATTCACCCCTCCACTTT.

The genes are TRBV25-1 and TRBJ1-1; D ambiguous. The germline V gene has CDR1 MGHDK and CDR2 SYGVNS. This CDR3 comprises 13 residues. V was clipped by 1 base and J by 7 bases, with 10 bases between them. The CDR3 sequence: CASSEWGGSEAFF. Written as DNA, the CDR3 is TGTGCCAGCAGTGAATGGGGAGGTAGTGAAGCTTTCTTT.

The chain couples TRBV7-9 to TRBJ1-1, with no clear D. V lost 9 bases and J lost 4, with 21 bases in between. Germline V CDR1 and CDR2: SEHNR, FQNEAQ (reference sequence). The CDR3 totals 15 residues. In DNA form, the CDR3 reads TGTGCCAGTATCCCATTGCGGCTTTTTGGCACTGAAGCTTTCTTT. Protein: CASIPLRLFGTEAFF.

J is TRBJ1-3 and V is TRBV7-9; D gene unclear. CDR3 length equals 16 residues. Trimming stripped 6 bases from V and 4 bases from J, with 19 bases between. Germline lookup yields CDR1 SEHNR and CDR2 FQNEAQ (reference sequence). CDR3 region: CASSSLWSTQGNTIYF. The CDR3 nucleotides read TGTGCCAGCAGTTCCCTCTGGAGTACCCAGGGAAACACCATATATTTT.

The rearrangement uses TRBV30 and TRBJ1-1, with D perhaps TRBD1 (6 bases). Germline CDR1 GTSNPN, CDR2 SVGIG (reference sequence). Trimming took off 6 bases at V and 3 bases at J, with 14 bases between the two ends. The CDR3 spans 13 residues. The CDR3 DNA follows: TGTGCCTGTTATCAGGGGCTACACACTGAAGCTTTCTTT. Translated, it gives CACYQGLHTEAFF. The complete variable domain, with remaining parts taken from reference TRBV30 and TRBJ1-1, reads SQTIHQWPATLVQPVGSPLSLECTVEGTSNPNLYWYRQAAGRGLQLLFYSVGIGQISSEVPQNLSASRPQDRQFILSSKKLLLSDSGFYLCACYQGLHTEAFFGQGTRLTVV.